The entry below gives a single T cell receptor (beta chain) sequence along with its context. What it recognizes is unknown. This CDR3 spans 15 amino acids. V dropped 0 bases and J dropped 7 bases, with 16 bases sitting between them. Germline lookup yields CDR1 LGHDT and CDR2 YNNKEL (reference sequence). The data were obtained in a study of blood T cells in healthy people across ages. In the study overall: Every two T cells gave about one barcoded beta molecule via template switching. The study's findings and limits: Unknown CMV status may confound age-related changes in expanded clones.

The individuals who served as donors were healthy Caucasians living in Russia, aged roughly 6 to 100. Total RNA extracted from each sample amounted to at least 6 micrograms. For the second PCR, which ran for roughly 7 to 11 cycles, a sample-barcoded 5' primer and a J-beta primer mix were used. Using its own MiXCR run on the 5' RACE reads, TCRdb lists one record per CDR3 protein. The sample consists of roughly 2 million distinct CDR3 sequences, roughly 49% of them appearing once. The rearrangement joins TRBV3-1 to TRBJ2-7; the D is unclear. The receptor comes from a middle-aged woman in good health. The source material was blood. The CDR3 bases are TGTGCCAGCAGCCAAGATGCCCGACCCGTCTCAGAGCAGTACTTC. Protein sequence: CASSQDARPVSEQYF.